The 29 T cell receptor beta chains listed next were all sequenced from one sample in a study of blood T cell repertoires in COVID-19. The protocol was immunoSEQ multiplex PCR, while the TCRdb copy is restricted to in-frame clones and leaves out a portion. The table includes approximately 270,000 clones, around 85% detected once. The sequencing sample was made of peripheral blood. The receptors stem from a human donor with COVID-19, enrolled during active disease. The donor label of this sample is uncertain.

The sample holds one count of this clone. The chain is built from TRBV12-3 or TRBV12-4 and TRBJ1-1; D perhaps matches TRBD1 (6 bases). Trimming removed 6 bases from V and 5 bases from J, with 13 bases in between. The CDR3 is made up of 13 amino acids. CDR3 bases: TGTGCCAGCAGCCTACAGGGTAGGACTGAAGCTTTCTTT. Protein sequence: CASSLQGRTEAFF.

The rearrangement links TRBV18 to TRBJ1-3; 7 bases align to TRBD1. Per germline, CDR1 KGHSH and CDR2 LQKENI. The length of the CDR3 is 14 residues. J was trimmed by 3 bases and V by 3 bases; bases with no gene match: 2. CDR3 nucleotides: TGTGCCAGCTCACCGGGACAGAGTGGAAACACCATATATTTT. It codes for CASSPGQSGNTIYF.

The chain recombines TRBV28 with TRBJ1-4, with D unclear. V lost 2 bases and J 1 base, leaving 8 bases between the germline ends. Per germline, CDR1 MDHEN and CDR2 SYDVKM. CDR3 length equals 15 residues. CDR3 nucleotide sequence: TGTGCCAGCAGTTTACGGAGGAGAACTAATGAAAAACTGTTTTTT. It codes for CASSLRRRTNEKLFF.

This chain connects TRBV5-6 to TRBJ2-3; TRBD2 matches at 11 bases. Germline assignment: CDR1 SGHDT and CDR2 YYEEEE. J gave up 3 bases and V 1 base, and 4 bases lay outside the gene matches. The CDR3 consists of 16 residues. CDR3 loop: CASSLRLAGGTDTQYF. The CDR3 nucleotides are TGTGCCAGCAGCTTGCGGCTAGCGGGAGGAACAGATACGCAGTATTTT.

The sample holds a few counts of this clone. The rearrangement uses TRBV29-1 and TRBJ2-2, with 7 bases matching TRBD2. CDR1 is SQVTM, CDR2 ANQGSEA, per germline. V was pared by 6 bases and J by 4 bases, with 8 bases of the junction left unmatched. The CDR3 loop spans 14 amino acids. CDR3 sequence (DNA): TGCAGCGTAGCCCGCGGGAGTGGCACCGGGGAGCTGTTTTTT. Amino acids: CSVARGSGTGELFF.

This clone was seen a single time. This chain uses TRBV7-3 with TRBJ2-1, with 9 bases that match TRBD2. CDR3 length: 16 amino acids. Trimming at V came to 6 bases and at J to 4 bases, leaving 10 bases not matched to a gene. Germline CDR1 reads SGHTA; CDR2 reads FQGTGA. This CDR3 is CASSPNSGSGYNEQFF. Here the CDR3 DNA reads TGTGCCAGCAGTCCCAATAGCGGGAGTGGATACAATGAGCAGTTCTTC.

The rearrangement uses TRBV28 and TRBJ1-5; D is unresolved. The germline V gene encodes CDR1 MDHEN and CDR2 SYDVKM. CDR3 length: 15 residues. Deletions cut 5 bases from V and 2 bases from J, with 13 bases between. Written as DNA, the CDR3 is TGTGCCAGCAGTCCCTCTTCTCGGGGCAATCAGCCCCAGCATTTT. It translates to CASSPSSRGNQPQHF.

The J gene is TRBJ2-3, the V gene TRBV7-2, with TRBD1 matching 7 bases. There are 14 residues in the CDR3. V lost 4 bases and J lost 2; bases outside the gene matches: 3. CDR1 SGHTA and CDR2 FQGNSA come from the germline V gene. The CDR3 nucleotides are TGTGCCAGCAGCTCGACAGGGTACACAGATACGCAGTATTTT. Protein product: CASSSTGYTDTQYF.

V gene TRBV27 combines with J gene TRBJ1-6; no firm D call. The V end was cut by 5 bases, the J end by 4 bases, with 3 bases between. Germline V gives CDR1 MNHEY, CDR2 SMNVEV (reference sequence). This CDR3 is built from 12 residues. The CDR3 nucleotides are TGTGCCAGCAGTCTGTATAATTCACCCCTCCACTTT. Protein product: CASSLYNSPLHF.

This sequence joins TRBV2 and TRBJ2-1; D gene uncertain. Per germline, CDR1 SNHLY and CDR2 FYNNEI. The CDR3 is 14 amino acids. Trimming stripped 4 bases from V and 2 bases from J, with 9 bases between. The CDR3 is CASSAQIPYNEQFF. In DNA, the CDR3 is TGTGCCAGCAGTGCGCAGATCCCCTACAATGAGCAGTTCTTC.

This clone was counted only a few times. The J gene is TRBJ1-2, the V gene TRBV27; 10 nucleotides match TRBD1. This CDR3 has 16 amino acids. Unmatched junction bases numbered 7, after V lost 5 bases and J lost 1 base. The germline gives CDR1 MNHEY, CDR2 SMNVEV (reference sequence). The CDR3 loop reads CASSLFGDRGNYGYTF. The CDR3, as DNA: TGTGCCAGCAGTCTTTTCGGGGACAGGGGTAACTATGGCTACACCTTC.

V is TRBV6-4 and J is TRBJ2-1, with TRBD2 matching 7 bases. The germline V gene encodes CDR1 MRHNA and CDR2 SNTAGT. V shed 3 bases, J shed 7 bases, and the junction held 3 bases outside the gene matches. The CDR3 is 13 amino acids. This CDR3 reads CASSDSRGNEQFF. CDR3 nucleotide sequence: TGTGCCAGCAGTGATTCGCGGGGGAATGAGCAGTTCTTC.

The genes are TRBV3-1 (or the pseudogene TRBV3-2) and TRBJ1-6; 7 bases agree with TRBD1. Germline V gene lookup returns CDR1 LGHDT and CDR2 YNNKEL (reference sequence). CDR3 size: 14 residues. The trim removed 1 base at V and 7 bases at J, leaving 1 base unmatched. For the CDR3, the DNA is TGTGCCAGCAGCCAAGGGGACAGAAATTCACCCCTCCACTTT. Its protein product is CASSQGDRNSPLHF.

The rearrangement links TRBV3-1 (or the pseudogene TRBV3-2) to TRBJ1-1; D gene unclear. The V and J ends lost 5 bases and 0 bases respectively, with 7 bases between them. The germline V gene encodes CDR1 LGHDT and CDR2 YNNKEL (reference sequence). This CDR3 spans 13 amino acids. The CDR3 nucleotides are TGTGCCAGCAGCTCCCGAGTGAACACTGAAGCTTTCTTT. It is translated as CASSSRVNTEAFF.

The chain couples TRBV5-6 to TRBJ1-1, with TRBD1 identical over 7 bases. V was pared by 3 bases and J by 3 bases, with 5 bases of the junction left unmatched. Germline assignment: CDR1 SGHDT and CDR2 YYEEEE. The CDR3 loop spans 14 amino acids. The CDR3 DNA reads TGTGCCAGCAGCTACCGACAGGGACACACTGAAGCTTTCTTT. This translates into CASSYRQGHTEAFF.

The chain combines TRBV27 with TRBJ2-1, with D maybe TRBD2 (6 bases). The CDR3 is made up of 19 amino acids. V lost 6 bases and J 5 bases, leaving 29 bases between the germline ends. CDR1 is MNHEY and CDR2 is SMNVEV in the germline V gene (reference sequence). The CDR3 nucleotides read TGTGCCAGCAGCCCTATTAGGGTTCGGGTTTATCGGAGGGACAATGAGCAGTTCTTC. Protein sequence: CASSPIRVRVYRRDNEQFF.

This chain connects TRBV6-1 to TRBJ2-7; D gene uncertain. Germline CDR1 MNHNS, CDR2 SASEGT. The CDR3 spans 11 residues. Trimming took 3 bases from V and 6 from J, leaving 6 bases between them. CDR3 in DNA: TGTGCCAGCAGTGAGAGCGTCGAGCAGTACTTC. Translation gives CASSESVEQYF.

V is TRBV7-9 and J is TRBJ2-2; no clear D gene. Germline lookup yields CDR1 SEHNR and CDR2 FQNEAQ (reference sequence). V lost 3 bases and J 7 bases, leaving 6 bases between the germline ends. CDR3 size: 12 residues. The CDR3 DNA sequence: TGTGCCAGCAGCTTTAGCCACGGGGAGCTGTTTTTT. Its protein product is CASSFSHGELFF.

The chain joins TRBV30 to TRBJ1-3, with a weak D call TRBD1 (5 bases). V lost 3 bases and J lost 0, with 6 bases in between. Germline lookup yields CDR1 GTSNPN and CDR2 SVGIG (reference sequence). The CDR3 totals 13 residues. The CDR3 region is CAWRGGSGNTIYF. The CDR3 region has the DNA TGTGCCTGGAGGGGGGGCTCTGGAAACACCATATATTTT.

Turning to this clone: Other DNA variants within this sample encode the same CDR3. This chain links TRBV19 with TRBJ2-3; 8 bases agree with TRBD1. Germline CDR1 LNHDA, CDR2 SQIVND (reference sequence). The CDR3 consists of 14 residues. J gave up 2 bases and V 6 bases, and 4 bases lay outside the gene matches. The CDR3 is CASRPGQATDTQYF. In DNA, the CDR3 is TGTGCCAGTAGGCCGGGACAGGCCACAGATACGCAGTATTTT.

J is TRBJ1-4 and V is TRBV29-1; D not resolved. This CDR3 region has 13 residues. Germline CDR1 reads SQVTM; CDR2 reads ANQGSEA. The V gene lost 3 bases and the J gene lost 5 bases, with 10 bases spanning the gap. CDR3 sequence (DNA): TGCAGCGTTGAGCGAGCCGAGAATGAAAAACTGTTTTTT. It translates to CSVERAENEKLFF.

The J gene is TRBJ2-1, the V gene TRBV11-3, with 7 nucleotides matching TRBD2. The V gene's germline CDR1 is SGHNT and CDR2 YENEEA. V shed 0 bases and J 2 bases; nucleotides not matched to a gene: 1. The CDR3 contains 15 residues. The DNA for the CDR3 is TGTGCCAGCAGCTTAGATGGGAGGGCCTACAATGAGCAGTTCTTC. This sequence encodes CASSLDGRAYNEQFF.

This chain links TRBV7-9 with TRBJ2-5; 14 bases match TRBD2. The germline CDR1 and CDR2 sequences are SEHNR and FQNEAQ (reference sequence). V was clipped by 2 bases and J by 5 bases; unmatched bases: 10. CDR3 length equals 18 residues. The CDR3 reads CASSLPRLAGGSMETQYF. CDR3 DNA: TGTGCCAGCAGCTTACCTAGACTAGCGGGAGGGTCAATGGAGACCCAGTACTTC.

The CDR3 spells CASSLNRINTEAFF. In nucleotides, the CDR3 is TGTGCCAGCAGTTTAAACAGGATCAACACTGAAGCTTTCTTT. The chain is built from TRBV27 and TRBJ1-1; TRBD1 is a possible D gene (5 bases). The germline V gene has CDR1 MNHEY and CDR2 SMNVEV (reference sequence). This CDR3 has 14 amino acids. Trimming removed 2 bases from V and 2 bases from J, with 9 bases in between.

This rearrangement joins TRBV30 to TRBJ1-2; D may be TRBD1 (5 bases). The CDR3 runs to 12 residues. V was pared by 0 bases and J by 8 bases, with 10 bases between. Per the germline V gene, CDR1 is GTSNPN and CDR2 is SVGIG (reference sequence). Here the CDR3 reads CAWSVSQGGYTF. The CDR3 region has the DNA TGTGCCTGGAGTGTCAGTCAGGGAGGCTACACCTTC.

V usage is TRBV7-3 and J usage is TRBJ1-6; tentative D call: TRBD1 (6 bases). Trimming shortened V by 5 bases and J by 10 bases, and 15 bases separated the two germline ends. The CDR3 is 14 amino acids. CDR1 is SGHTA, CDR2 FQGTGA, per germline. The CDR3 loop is CASSREGGVSPLHF. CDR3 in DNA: TGTGCCAGCAGCCGCGAGGGGGGGGTCTCACCCCTCCACTTT.

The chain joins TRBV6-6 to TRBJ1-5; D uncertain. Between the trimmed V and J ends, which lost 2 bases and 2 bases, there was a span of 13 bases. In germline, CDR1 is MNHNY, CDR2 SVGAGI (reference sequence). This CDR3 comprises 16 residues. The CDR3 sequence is CASSYKTTLGNQPQHF. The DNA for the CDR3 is TGTGCCAGCAGTTACAAGACGACTCTTGGCAATCAGCCCCAGCATTTT.

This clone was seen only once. The CDR3: CARGSSSYNSPLHF. CDR3 DNA: TGTGCCAGAGGGAGTAGCTCCTATAATTCACCCCTCCACTTT. The J gene is TRBJ1-6, the V gene TRBV2; D uncertain. Trimming took 9 bases from V and 0 from J, leaving 9 bases between them. Per germline, CDR1 SNHLY and CDR2 FYNNEI. This CDR3 has 14 amino acids.

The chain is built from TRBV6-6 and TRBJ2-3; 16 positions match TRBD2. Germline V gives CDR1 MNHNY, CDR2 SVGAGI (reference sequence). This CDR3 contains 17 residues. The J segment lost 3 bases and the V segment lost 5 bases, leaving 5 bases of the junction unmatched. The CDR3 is CASSPGTSGRGTDTQYF. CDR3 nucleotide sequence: TGTGCCAGCAGTCCAGGGACTAGCGGGAGGGGGACAGATACGCAGTATTTT.